Listed below are T cell receptor beta chains from one sample, sequenced in a study of PD-L1 blockade in urothelial cancer. Assay used: immunoSEQ multiplex PCR; TCRdb lists only in-frame clones, some missing. The table records just over 40,000 clones, roughly 85% of them present only once. Sample: PBMCs, taken around atezolizumab (anti-PD-L1) treatment. Receptor source: a man aged 70-80 years with urothelial cancer. Each CDR3 is given with its conserved first and last residue. Only part of the rows carry a size: once, few, many, or a class if the clone is expanded.

cdr3_aa | cdr3_length | j_call | clone_size | v_call
CAISESMGQGTWEQFF | 16 | TRBJ2-1 | . | TRBV10-3
CASSLGLAGVVDTQYF | 16 | TRBJ2-3 | . | TRBV5-1
CASSGGVAVNTGELFF | 16 | TRBJ2-2 | . | TRBV2
CSVVGTGFSYEQYF | 14 | TRBJ2-7 | . | TRBV29-1
CASRATAMNTEAFF | 14 | TRBJ1-1 | . | TRBV6-1
CAISEFGDTYEQYF | 14 | TRBJ2-7 | . | TRBV10-3
CASSPVQGLGEKLFF | 15 | TRBJ1-4 | . | TRBV27
CATGTGLANYGYTF | 14 | TRBJ1-2 | . | TRBV7-9
CASSYPGGGTEAFF | 14 | TRBJ1-1 | . | TRBV6-6
CASSPTLEAQYF | 12 | TRBJ2-3 | . | TRBV18
CASSLMTSGTTDTQYF | 16 | TRBJ2-3 | . | TRBV5-8
CASSSQLVQGSNEQFF | 16 | TRBJ2-1 | . | TRBV28
CASSYDRTNYGYTF | 14 | TRBJ1-2 | . | TRBV2
CASSSIQGDSGNTIYF | 16 | TRBJ1-3 | . | TRBV19
CASSLTQGTEQFF | 13 | TRBJ2-1 | . | TRBV7-3
CASSERGTNYGYTF | 14 | TRBJ1-2 | once | TRBV2
CASTHRQGMGTGDEQFF | 17 | TRBJ2-1 | . | TRBV7-2
CASSYGQDSDEQYF | 14 | TRBJ2-7 | . | TRBV27
CASSFSLDSYEQYF | 14 | TRBJ2-7 | . | TRBV7-2
CASTWAPGESKQYF | 14 | TRBJ2-7 | . | TRBV5-1
CASSDTGDSNQPQHF | 15 | TRBJ1-5 | . | TRBV19
CASSDPRGGSNQPQHF | 16 | TRBJ1-5 | few | TRBV28
CAWSAGQQVFGYTF | 14 | TRBJ1-2 | . | TRBV30
CSVIAGGSSGSYEQYF | 16 | TRBJ2-7 | . | TRBV29-1
CASSATGGDYGYTF | 14 | TRBJ1-2 | few | TRBV5-1
CASRNFRDRNQPQHF | 15 | TRBJ1-5 | . | TRBV6-5
CASSQIVVGGQGKRGGYGYTF | 21 | TRBJ1-2 | . | TRBV4-1
CASSLDRYYGYTF | 13 | TRBJ1-2 | . | TRBV5-5
CAISPSQGPYNEQFF | 15 | TRBJ2-1 | . | TRBV10-3
CASSLGQRADTQYF | 14 | TRBJ2-3 | . | TRBV5-1
CASSKRYTMNTEAFF | 15 | TRBJ1-1 | . | TRBV6-5
CASSPLGQGIGYTF | 14 | TRBJ1-2 | . | TRBV14
CAWSPGAVAFF | 11 | TRBJ1-1 | few | TRBV30
CASSIGAGSTDTQYF | 15 | TRBJ2-3 | . | TRBV19
CASSFAGQETQYF | 13 | TRBJ2-5 | . | TRBV5-4
CASTLLAGTQETQYF | 15 | TRBJ2-5 | once | TRBV2
CASSPEDGQPQHF | 13 | TRBJ1-5 | . | TRBV18
CASSPTFTLTDTQYF | 15 | TRBJ2-3 | . | TRBV5-6
CASSYNRGYEQYF | 13 | TRBJ2-7 | . | TRBV6-5
CASSLGPGQGASGYTF | 16 | TRBJ1-2 | . | TRBV5-4
CAWKPRDLRAAFF | 13 | TRBJ1-1 | . | TRBV30